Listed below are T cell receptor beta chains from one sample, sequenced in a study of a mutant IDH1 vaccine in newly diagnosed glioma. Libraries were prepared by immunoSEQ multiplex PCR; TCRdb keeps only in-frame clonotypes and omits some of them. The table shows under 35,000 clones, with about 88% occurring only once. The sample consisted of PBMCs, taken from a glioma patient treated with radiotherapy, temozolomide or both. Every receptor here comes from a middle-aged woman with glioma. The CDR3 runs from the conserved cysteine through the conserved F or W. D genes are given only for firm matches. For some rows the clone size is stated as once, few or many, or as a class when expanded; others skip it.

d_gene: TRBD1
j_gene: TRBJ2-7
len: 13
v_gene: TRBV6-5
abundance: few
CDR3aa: CASRGDRFVGQYF
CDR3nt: TGTGCCAGCAGGGGGGACAGGTTCGTAGGGCAGTACTTC

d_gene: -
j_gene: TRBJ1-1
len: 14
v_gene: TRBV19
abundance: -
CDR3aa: CASSFGRGNTEAFF
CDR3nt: TGTGCCAGTAGTTTCGGACGGGGTAACACTGAAGCTTTCTTT

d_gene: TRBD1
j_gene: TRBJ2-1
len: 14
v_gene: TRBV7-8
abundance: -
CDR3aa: CASSLAQGANEQFF
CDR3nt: TGTGCCAGCAGCTTAGCCCAGGGGGCTAATGAGCAGTTCTTC

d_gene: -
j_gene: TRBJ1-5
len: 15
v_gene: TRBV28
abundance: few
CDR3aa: CASSLSGEDNQPQHF
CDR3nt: TGTGCCAGCAGTTTATCAGGGGAAGACAATCAGCCCCAGCATTTT

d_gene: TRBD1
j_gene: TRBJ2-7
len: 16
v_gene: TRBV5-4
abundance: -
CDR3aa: CASSSRDRGVPYEQYF
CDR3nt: TGTGCCAGCAGCTCTCGGGACAGGGGGGTCCCTTACGAGCAGTACTTC

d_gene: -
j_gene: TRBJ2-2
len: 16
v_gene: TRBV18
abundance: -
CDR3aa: CASSPPERTNTGELFF
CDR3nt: TGTGCCAGCTCACCACCTGAACGCACGAACACCGGGGAGCTGTTTTTT

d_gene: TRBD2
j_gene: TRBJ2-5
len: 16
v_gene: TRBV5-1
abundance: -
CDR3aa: CASSLGSGRAAETQYF
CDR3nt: TGCGCCAGCAGCTTGGGAAGCGGGAGGGCCGCGGAGACCCAGTACTTC

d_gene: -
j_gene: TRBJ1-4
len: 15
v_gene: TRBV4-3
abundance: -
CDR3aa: CASRVGARGDGKLFF
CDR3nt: TGCGCCAGCCGTGTGGGGGCCCGGGGAGATGGAAAACTGTTTTTT

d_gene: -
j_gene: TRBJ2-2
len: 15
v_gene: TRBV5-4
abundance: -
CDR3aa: CASSLEGTRGGELFF
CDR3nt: TGTGCCAGCAGCTTGGAGGGGACCCGAGGCGGGGAGCTGTTTTTT

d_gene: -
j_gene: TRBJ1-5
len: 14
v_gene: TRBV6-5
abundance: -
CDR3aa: CASSYSGENQPQHF
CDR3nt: TGTGCCAGCAGTTACTCAGGGGAAAATCAGCCCCAGCATTTT

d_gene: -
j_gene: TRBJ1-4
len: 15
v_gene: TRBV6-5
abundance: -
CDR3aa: CASRDIRASSEKLFF
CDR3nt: TGTGCCAGCAGGGACATTCGGGCCAGCTCTGAAAAACTGTTTTTT

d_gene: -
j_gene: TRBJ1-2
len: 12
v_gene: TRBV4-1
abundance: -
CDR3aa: CASSNGFGGYTF
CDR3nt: TGCGCCAGCAGCAACGGGTTCGGGGGCTACACCTTC

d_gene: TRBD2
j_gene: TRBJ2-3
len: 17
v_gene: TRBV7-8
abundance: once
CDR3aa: CASSLDQGLAGTDTQYF
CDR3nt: TGTGCCAGCAGCTTAGATCAGGGACTAGCGGGCACAGATACGCAGTATTTT

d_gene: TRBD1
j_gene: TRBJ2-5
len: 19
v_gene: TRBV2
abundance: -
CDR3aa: CASSEGRGGWDRGQETQYF
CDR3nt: TGTGCCAGCAGTGAAGGAAGGGGAGGATGGGACAGGGGACAAGAGACCCAGTACTTC

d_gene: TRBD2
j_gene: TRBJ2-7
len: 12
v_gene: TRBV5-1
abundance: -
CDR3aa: CASSLTSGEQYF
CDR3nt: TGCGCCAGCAGCTTGACTAGCGGCGAGCAGTACTTC

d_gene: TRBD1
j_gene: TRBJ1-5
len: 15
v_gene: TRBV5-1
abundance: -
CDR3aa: CASSRTGGAYQPQHF
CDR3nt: TGCGCCAGCAGCAGGACAGGGGGCGCATATCAGCCCCAGCATTTT

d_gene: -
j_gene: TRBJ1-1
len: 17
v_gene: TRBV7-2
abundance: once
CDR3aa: CASSLALWGGRNTEAFF
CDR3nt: TGTGCCAGCAGCTTAGCCCTGTGGGGGGGAAGGAACACTGAAGCTTTCTTT

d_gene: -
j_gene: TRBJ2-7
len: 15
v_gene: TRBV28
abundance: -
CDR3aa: CASSLGPVGNGEQYF
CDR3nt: TGTGCCAGCAGTTTAGGGCCAGTGGGAAACGGGGAGCAGTACTTC

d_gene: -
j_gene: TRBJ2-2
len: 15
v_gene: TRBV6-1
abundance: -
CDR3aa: CASSESRAGTGELFF
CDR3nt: TGTGCCAGCAGTGAAAGCAGGGCGGGCACCGGGGAGCTGTTTTTT

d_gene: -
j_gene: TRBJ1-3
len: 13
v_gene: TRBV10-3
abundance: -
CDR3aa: CAIREASGNTIYF
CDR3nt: TGTGCCATCCGGGAGGCCTCTGGAAACACCATATATTTT

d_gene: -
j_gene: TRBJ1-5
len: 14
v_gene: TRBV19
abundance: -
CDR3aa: CASNGRGHNQPQHF
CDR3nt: TGTGCCAGTAACGGGCGCGGACACAATCAGCCCCAGCATTTT

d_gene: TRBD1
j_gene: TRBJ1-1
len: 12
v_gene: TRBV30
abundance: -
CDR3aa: CAWSGTGTEAFF
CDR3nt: TGTGCCTGGAGTGGGACAGGCACTGAAGCTTTCTTT

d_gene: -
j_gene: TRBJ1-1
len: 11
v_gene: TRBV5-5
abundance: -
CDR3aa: CASSSALEAFF
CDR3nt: TGTGCCAGCAGCTCTGCCCTTGAAGCTTTCTTT

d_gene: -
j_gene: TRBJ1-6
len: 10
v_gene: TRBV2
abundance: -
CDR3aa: CASAGSPLHF
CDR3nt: TGTGCCAGCGCCGGCTCACCCCTCCACTTT

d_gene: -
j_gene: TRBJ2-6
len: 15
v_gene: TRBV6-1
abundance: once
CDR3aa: CASSSGDSGANVLTF
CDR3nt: TGTGCCAGCAGCTCCGGGGACTCTGGGGCCAACGTCCTGACTTTC

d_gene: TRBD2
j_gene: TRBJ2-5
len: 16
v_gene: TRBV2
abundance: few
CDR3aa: CASSEVASGYQETQYF
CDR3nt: TGTGCCAGCAGTGAAGTGGCTAGCGGGTACCAAGAGACCCAGTACTTC

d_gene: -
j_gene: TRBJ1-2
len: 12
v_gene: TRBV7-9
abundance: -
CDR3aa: CASSFGGVGYTF
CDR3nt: TGTGCCAGCAGCTTTGGGGGGGTTGGCTACACCTTC